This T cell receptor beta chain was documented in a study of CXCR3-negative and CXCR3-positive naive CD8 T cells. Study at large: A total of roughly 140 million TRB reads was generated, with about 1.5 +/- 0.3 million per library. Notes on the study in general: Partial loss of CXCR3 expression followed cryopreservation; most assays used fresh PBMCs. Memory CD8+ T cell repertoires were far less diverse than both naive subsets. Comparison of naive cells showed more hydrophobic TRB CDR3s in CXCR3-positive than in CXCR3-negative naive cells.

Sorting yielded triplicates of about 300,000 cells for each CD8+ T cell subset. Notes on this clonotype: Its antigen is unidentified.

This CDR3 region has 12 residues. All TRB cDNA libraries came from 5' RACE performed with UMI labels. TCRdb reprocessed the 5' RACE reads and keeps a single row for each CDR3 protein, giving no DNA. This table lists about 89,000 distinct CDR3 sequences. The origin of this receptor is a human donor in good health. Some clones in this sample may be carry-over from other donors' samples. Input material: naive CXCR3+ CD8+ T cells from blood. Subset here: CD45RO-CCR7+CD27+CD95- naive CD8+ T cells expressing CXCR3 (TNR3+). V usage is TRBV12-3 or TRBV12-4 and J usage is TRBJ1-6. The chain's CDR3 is CASSRDFRTLHF.